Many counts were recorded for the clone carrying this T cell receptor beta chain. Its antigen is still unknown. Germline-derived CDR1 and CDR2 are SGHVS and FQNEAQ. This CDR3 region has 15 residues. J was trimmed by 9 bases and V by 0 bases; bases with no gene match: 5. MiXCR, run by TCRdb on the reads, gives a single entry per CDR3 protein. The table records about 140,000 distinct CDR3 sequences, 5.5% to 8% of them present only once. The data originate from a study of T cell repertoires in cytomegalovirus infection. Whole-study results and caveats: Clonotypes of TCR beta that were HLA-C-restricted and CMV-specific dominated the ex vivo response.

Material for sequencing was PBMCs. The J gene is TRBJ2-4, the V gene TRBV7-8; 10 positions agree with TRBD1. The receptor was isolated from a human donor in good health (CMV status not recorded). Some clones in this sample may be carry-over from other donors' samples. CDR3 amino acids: CASSLARTGGAIQYF. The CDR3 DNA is TGTGCCAGCAGCTTAGCGCGGACAGGGGGGGCCATTCAGTACTTC.